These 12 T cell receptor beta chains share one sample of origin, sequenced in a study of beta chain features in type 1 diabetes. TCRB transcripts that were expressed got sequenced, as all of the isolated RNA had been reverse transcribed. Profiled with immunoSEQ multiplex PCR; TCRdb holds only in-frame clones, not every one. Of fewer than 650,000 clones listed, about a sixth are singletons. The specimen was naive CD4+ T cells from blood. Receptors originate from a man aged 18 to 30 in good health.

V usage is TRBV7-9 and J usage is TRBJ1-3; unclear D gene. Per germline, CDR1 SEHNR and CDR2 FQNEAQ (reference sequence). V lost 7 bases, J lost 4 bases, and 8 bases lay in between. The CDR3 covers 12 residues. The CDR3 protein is CASTDGGNTIYF. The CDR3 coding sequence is TGTGCCAGCACGGACGGAGGAAACACCATATATTTT.

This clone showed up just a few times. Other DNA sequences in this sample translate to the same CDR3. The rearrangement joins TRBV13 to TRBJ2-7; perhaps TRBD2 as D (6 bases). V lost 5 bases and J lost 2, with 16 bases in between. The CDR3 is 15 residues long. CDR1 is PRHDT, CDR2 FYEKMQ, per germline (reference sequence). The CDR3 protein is CASSRGYAGTYEQYF. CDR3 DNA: TGTGCCAGCAGCCGGGGGTACGCAGGGACCTACGAGCAGTACTTC.

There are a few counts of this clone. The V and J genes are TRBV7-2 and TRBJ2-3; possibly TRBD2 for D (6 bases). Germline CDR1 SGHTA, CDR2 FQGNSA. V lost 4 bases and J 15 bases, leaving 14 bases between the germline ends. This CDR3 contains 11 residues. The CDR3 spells CASSSGLFVYF. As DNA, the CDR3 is TGTGCCAGCAGCTCGGGACTTTTTGTATATTTT.

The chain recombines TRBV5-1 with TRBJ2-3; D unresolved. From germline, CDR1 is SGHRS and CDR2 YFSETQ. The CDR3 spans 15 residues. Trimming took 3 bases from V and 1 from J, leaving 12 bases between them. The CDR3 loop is CASSSPAGGTDTQYF. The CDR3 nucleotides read TGCGCCAGCAGCTCCCCCGCAGGCGGCACAGATACGCAGTATTTT.

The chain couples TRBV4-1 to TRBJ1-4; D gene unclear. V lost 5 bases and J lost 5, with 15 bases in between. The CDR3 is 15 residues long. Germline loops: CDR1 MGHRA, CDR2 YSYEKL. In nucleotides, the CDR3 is TGCGCCAGCAGCAGTACCCGCGGGGAGAATGAAAAACTGTTTTTT. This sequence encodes CASSSTRGENEKLFF.

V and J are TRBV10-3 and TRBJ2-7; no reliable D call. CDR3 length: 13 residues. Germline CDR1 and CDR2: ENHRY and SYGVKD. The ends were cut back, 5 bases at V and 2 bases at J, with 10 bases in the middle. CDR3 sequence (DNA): TGTGCCATCAGTCCTATACTGGCCTACGAGCAGTACTTC. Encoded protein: CAISPILAYEQYF.

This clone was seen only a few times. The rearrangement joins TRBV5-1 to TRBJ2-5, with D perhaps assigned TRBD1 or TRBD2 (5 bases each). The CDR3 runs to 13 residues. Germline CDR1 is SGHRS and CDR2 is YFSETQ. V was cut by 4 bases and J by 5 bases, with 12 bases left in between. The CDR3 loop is CASSPGTVETQYF. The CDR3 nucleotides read TGCGCCAGCAGCCCGGGGACGGTGGAGACCCAGTACTTC.

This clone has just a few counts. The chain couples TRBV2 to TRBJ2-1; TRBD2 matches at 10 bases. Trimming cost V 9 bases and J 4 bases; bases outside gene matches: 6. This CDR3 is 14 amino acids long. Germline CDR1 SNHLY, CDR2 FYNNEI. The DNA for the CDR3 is TGTGCCAGTACCGGGACTAGCGTTTACAATGAGCAGTTCTTC. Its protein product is CASTGTSVYNEQFF.

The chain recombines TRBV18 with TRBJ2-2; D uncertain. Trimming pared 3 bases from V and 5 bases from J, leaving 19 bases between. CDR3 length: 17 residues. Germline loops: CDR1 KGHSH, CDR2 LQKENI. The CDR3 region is CASSPLLGLTGTGELFF. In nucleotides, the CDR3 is TGTGCCAGCTCACCGCTCCTAGGGCTTACTGGGACCGGGGAGCTGTTTTTT.

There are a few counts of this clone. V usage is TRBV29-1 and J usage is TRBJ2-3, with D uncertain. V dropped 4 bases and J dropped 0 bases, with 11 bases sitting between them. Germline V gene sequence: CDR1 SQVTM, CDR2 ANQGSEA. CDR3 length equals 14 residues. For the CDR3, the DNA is TGCAGCGTTGGTGCCAGGCTGAGCACAGATACGCAGTATTTT. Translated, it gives CSVGARLSTDTQYF.

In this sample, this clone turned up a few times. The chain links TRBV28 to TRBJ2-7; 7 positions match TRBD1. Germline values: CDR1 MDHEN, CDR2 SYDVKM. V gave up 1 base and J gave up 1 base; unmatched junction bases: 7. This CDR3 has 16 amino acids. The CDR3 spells CASSLYRGRISYEQYF. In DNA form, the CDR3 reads TGTGCCAGCAGTTTATACAGGGGTCGAATATCCTACGAGCAGTACTTC.

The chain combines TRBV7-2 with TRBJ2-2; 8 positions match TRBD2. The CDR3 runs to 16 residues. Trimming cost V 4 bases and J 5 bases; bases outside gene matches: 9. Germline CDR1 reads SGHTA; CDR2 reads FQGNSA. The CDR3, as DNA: TGTGCCAGCAGCTCATCGATAGCGGGACGGACCGGGGAGCTGTTTTTT. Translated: CASSSSIAGRTGELFF. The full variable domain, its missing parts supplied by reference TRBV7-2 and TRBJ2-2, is GAGVSQSPSNKVTEKGKDVELRCDPISGHTALYWYRQSLGQGLEFLIYFQGNSAPDKSGLPSDRFSAERTGGSVSTLTIQRTQQEDSAVYLCASSSSIAGRTGELFFGEGSRLTVL.